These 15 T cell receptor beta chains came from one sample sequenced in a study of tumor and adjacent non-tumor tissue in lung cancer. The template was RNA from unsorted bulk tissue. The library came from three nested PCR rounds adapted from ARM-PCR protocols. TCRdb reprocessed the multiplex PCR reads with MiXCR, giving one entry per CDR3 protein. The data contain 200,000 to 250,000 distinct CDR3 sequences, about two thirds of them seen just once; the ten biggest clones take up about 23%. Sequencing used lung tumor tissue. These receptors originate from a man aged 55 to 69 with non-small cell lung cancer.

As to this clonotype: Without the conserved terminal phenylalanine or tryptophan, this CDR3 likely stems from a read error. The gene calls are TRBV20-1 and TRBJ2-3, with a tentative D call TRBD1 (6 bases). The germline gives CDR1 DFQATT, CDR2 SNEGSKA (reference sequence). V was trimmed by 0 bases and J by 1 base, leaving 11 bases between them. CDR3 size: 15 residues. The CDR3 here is CSARDPGHRTDTQYL. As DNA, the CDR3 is TGCAGTGCTAGAGATCCGGGACATCGCACAGATACGCAGTATCTT.

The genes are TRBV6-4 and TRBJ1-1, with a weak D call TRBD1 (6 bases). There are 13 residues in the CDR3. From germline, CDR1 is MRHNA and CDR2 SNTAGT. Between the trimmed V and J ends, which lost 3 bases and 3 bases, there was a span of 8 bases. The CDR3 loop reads CASSEHRDTEAFF. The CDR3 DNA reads TGTGCCAGCAGTGAGCACAGGGACACTGAAGCTTTCTTT.

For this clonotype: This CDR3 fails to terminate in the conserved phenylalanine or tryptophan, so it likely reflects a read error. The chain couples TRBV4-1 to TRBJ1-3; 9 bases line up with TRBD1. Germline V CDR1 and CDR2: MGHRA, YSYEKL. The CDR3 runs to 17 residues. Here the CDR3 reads CASSQGQGIPSGDTIYS. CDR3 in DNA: TGTGCCAGCAGCCAGGGACAGGGAATTCCCTCTGGAGACACCATATATTCT.

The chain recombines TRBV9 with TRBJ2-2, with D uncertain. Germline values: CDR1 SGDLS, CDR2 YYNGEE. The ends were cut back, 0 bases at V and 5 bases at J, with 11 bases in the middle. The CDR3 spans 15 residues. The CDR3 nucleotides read TGTGCCAGCAGCGTAGCAGCCATACGGACCGGGGAGCTGTTTTTT. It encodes CASSVAAIRTGELFF.

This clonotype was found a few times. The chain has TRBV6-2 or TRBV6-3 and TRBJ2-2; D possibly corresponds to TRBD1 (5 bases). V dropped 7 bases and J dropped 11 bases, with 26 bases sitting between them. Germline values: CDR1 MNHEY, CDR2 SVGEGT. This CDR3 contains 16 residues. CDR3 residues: CASIRQTPANTRELFF. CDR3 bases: TGTGCCAGCATCCGACAGACTCCAGCAAACACCAGAGAGCTGTTTTTT.

CDR3 coding DNA: TGCAGCGTGGTGCTAGCGGGAGCGTGTGAGCAGTTCTTC. Its protein product is CSVVLAGACEQFF. J is TRBJ2-1 and V is TRBV29-1, with 10 bases that match TRBD2. With 6 bases clipped from V and 9 bases from J, the junction kept 8 bases outside the gene matches. The CDR3 spans 13 residues. CDR1 is SQVTM, CDR2 ANQGSEA, per germline.

The CDR3 nucleotides read TGTGCCAACAACTTCGACAGGGAAGGGTCACCCCTCCACTTT. Its protein product is CANNFDREGSPLHF. The chain links TRBV11-2 to TRBJ1-6; TRBD1 aligns across 7 bases. The CDR3 totals 14 residues. Losses at the gene ends were 10 bases for V and 10 bases for J; bases not matched to a gene: 13. Per germline, CDR1 SGHAT and CDR2 FQNNGV.

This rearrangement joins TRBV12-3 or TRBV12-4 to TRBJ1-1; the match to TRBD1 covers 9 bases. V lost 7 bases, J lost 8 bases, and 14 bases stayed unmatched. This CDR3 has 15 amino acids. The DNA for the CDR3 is TGTGCCAGCACCGGGACAGGGCCAAAAAGGGCAGAAGCTTTCTTT. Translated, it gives CASTGTGPKRAEAFF.

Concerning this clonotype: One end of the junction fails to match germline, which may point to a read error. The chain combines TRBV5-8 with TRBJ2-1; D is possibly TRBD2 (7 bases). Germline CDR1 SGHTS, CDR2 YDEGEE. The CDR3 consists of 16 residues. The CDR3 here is CTSSLEGGAVCNGQFF. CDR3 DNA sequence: TGTACCAGCAGCTTGGAAGGGGGGGCGGTTTGCAATGGGCAGTTCTTC.

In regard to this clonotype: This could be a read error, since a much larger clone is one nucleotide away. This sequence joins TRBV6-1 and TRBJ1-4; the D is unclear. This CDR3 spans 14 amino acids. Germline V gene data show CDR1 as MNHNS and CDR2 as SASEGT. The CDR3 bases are TGTGCCGGCAGTGAAGGGAGAGGGAGTGAAAAACTGTTTTTT. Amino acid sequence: CAGSEGRGSEKLFF.

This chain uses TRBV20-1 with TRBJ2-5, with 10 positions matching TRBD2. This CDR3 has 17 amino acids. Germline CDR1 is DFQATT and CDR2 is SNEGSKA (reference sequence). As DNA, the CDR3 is TGCAGCGCGACAAAGTTAGGGACTAGCGCGTACCAAGAGACCCAGTACTTC. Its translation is CSATKLGTSAYQETQYF.

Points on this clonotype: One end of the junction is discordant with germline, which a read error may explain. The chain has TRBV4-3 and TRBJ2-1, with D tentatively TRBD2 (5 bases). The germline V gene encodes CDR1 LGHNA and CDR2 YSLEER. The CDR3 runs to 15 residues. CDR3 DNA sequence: TGCGCCAGCAGCCAAGAAGAGGCGGGCTCCAATGATCAGTTCTTC. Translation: CASSQEEAGSNDQFF.

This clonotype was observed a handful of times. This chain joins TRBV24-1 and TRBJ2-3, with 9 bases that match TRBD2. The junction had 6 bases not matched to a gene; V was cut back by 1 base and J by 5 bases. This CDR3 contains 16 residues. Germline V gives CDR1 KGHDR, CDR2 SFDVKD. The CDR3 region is CATSDFVAGDKDTQYF. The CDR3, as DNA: TGTGCCACCAGTGATTTTGTAGCGGGAGATAAAGATACGCAGTATTTT.

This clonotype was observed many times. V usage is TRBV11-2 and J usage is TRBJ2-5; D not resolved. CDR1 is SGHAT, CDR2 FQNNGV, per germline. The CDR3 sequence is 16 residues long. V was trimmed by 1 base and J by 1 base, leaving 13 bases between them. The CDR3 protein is CASSLGTGGVQETQYF. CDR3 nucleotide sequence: TGTGCCAGCAGCTTAGGTACGGGCGGCGTCCAAGAGACCCAGTACTTC. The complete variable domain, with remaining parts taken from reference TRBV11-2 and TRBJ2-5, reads EAGVAQSPRYKIIEKRQSVAFWCNPISGHATLYWYQQILGQGPKLLIQFQNNGVVDDSQLPKDRFSAERLKGVDSTLKIQPAKLEDSAVYLCASSLGTGGVQETQYFGPGTRLLVL.

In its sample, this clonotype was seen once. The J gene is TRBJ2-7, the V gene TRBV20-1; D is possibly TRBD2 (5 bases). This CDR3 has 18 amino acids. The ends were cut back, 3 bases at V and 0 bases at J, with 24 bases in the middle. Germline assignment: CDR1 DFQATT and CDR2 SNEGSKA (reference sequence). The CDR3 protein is CSASFLVHGLAASYEQYF. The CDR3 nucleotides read TGCAGTGCTAGCTTTCTTGTCCATGGGCTAGCAGCCTCCTACGAGCAGTACTTC.